Detailed here is one T cell receptor beta chain. The sample is drawn from a study of cytomegalovirus exposure and HLA in healthy donors. Repertoires were generated with immunoSEQ multiplex PCR, while TCRdb's copy carries only in-frame clones and drops some. The data hold 240,000 or so clones, with approximately 83% observed a single time. Germline CDR1 MNHNY, CDR2 SVGAGI (reference sequence). V gave up 2 bases and J gave up 1 base, with 11 bases separating them. CDR3 length: 16 amino acids. V is TRBV6-6 and J is TRBJ2-2, with D possibly being TRBD1 (6 bases). The sample comprised PBMCs. This receptor was identified in a woman aged 25 to 45 in good health and CMV-seropositive. The DNA of the CDR3 is TGTGCCAGCAGTTACCAGCCGGGACAGAACACCGGGGAGCTGTTTTTT. Translating it yields CASSYQPGQNTGELFF.